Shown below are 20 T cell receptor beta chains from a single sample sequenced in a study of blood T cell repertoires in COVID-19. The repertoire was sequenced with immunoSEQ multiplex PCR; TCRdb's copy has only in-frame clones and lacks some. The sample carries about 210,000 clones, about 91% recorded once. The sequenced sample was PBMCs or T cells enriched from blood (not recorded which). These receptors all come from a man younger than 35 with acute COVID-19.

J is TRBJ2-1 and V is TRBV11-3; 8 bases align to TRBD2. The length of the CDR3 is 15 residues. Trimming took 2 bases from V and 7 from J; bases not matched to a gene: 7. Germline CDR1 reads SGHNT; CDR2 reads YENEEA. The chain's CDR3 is CASSLPAGEVNEQFF. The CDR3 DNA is TGTGCCAGCAGCTTACCAGCGGGAGAAGTGAATGAGCAGTTCTTC. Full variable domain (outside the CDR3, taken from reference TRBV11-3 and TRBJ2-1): EAGVVQSPRYKIIEKKQPVAFWCNPISGHNTLYWYLQNLGQGPELLIRYENEEAVDDSQLPKDRFSAERLKGVDSTLKIQPAELGDSAVYLCASSLPAGEVNEQFFGPGTRLTVL.

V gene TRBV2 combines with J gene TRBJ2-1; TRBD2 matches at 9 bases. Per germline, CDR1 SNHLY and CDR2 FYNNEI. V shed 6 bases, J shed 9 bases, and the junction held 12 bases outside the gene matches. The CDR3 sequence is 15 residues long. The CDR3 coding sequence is TGTGCCAGCAGCCAGGAGGCGGGAGGGTTCGGTGAGCAGTTCTTC. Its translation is CASSQEAGGFGEQFF.

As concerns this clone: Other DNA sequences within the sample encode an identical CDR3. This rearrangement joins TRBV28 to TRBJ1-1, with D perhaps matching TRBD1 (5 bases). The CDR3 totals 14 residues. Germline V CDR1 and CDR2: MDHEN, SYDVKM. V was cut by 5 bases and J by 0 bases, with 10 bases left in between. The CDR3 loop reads CASSNRGLNTEAFF. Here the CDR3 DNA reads TGTGCCAGCAGTAACCGGGGGTTGAACACTGAAGCTTTCTTT.

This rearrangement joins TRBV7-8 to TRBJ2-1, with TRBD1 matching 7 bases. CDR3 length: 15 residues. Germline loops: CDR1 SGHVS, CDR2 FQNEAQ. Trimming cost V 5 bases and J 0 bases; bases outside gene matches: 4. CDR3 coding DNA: TGTGCCAGCAGCCTGACAGGGAGCTCCTACAATGAGCAGTTCTTC. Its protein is CASSLTGSSYNEQFF.

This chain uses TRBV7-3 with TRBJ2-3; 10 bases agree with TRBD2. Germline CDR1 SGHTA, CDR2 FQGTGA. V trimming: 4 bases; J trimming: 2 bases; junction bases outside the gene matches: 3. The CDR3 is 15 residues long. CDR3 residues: CASSSSGSYTDTQYF. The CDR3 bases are TGTGCCAGCAGCTCTAGCGGGAGCTACACAGATACGCAGTATTTT.

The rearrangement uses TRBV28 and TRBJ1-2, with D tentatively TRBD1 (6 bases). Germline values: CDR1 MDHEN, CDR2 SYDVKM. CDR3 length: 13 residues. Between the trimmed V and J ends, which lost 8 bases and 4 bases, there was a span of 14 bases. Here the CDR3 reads CASGGVGGYGYTF. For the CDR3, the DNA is TGTGCCAGCGGGGGCGTAGGGGGCTATGGCTACACCTTC.

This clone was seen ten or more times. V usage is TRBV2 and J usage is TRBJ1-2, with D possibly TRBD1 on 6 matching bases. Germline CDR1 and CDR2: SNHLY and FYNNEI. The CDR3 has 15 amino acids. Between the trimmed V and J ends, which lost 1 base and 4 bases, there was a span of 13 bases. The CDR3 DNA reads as TGTGCCAGCAGTGAAGGTACAGGGAGCCTCTATGGCTACACCTTC. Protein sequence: CASSEGTGSLYGYTF.

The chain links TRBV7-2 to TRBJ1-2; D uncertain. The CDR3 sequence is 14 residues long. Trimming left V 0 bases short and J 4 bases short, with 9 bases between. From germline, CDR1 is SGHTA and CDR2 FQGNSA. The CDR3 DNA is TGTGCCAGCAGCTTAGCGGGAGATGGCTATGGCTACACCTTC. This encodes CASSLAGDGYGYTF.

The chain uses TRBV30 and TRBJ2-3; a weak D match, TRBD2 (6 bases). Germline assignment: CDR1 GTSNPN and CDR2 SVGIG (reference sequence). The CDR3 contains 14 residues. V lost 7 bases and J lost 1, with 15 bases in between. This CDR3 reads CAFGRERRTDTQYF. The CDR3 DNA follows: TGTGCCTTCGGGCGGGAAAGGCGCACAGATACGCAGTATTTT.

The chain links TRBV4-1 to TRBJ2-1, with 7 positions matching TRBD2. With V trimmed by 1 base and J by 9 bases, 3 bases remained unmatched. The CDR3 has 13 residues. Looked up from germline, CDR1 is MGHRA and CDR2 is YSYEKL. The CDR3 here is CASSQGGGGEQFF. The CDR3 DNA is TGCGCCAGCAGCCAAGGGGGGGGTGGTGAGCAGTTCTTC.

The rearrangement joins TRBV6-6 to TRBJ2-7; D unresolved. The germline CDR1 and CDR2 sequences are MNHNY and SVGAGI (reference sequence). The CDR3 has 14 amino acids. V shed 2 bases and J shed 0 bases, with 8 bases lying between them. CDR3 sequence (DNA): TGTGCCAGCAGTTACGCAGGTAGCTCCTACGAGCAGTACTTC. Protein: CASSYAGSSYEQYF.

The CDR3 reads CSVEPRTLRGGTQYF. CDR3 sequence (DNA): TGCAGCGTTGAACCCCGGACACTTAGAGGGGGGACCCAGTACTTC. The chain combines TRBV29-1 with TRBJ2-5; D possibly corresponds to TRBD1 (6 bases). The CDR3 is 15 residues long. V lost 2 bases to trimming and J lost 7 bases, with 20 bases between them. CDR1 is SQVTM and CDR2 is ANQGSEA in the germline V gene.

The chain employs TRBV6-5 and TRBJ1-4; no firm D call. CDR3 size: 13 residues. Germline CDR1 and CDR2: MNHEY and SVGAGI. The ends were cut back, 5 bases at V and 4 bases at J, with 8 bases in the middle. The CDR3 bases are TGTGCCAGCAGTACTACGGATAATGAAAAACTGTTTTTT. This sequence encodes CASSTTDNEKLFF.

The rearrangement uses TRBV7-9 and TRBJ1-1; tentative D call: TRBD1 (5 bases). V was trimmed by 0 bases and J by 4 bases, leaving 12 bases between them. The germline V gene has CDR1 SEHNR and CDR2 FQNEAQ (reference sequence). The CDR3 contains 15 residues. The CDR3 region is CASSLAQGGVTEAFF. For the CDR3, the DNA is TGTGCCAGCAGCTTAGCGCAGGGAGGGGTCACTGAAGCTTTCTTT.

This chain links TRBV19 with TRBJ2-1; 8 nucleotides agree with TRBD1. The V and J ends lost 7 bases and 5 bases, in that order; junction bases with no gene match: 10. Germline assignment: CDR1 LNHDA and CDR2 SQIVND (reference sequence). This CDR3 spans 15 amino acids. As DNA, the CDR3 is TGTGCCAGTAACCTGGACAGGGATGTACACAATGAGCAGTTCTTC. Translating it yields CASNLDRDVHNEQFF.

CDR3 DNA sequence: TGTGCCAGCAGCTTCGCGGCATATAATTCACCCCTCCACTTT. Its protein product is CASSFAAYNSPLHF. The chain carries TRBV7-9 and TRBJ1-6; D gene uncertain. The CDR3 extends over 14 amino acids. V lost 3 bases and J 4 bases, leaving 7 bases between the germline ends. The germline CDR1 and CDR2 sequences are SEHNR and FQNEAQ (reference sequence).

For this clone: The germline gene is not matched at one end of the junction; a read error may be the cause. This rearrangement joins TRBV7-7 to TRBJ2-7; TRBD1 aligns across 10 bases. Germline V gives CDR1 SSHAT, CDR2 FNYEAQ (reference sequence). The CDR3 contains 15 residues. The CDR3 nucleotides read TGTGCTAGCAGCTCCTCCGGGACAGGGGCTCGGGAGCAGTACTTC. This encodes CASSSSGTGAREQYF. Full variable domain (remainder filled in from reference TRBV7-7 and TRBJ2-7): GAGVSQSPRYKVTKRGQDVTLRCDPISSHATLYWYQQALGQGPEFLTYFNYEAQPDKSGLPSDRFSAERPEGSISTLTIQRTEQRDSAMYRCASSSSGTGAREQYFGPGTRLTVT.

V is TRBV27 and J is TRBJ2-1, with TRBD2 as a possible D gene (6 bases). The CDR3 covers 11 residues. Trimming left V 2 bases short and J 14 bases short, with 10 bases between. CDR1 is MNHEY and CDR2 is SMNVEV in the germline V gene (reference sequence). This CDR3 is CASSLGGDEFF. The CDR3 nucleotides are TGTGCCAGCAGTTTAGGCGGGGACGAGTTCTTC.

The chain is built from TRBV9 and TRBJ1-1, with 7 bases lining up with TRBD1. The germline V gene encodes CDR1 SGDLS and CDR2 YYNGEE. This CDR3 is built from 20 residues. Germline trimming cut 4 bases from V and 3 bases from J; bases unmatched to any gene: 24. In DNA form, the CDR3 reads TGTGCCAGCAGCCCCCCGACAGGGCTTAAGACCTTTGTTATGGACACTGAAGCTTTCTTT. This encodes CASSPPTGLKTFVMDTEAFF.

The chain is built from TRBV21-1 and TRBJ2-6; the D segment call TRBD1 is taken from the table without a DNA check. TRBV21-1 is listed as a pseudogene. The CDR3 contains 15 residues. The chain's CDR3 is CASSSQGFGANVLTF. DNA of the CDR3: TGTGCCAGCAGCTCACAGGGGTTCGGGGCCAACGTCCTGACTTTC.